These 24 T cell receptor beta chains were all obtained from the same sample, sequenced in a study of T cells in localized non-small cell lung cancer. Using immunoSEQ multiplex PCR, the repertoire was profiled, and TCRdb retains in-frame clones only, with some absent. Among tens of thousands of clones listed, about 83% were seen once. Sequencing used peripheral blood, obtained before any cancer treatment. All receptors come from an older female donor with stage II squamous cell lung carcinoma.

The rearrangement uses TRBV28 and TRBJ2-7; D call uncertain. CDR1 and CDR2 (germline): MDHEN, SYDVKM. Trimming took 3 bases from V and 6 from J, leaving 15 bases between them. This CDR3 contains 14 residues. The CDR3 protein is CASSFVDRLREQYF. Written as DNA, the CDR3 is TGTGCCAGCAGTTTTGTGGACCGACTCCGCGAGCAGTACTTC.

The chain couples TRBV7-2 to TRBJ2-1; 10 bases map to TRBD2. Germline lookup yields CDR1 SGHTA and CDR2 FQGNSA. This CDR3 has 15 residues. V lost 1 base to trimming and J lost 6 bases; unmatched junction nucleotides: 3. The CDR3 here is CASSLDSGGPNEQFF. The CDR3 DNA reads TGTGCCAGCAGCTTAGATAGCGGGGGGCCCAATGAGCAGTTCTTC.

V usage is TRBV2 and J usage is TRBJ1-5; TRBD1 is a possible D gene (5 bases). Germline V gene sequence: CDR1 SNHLY, CDR2 FYNNEI. This CDR3 is built from 14 residues. V lost 7 bases and J lost 0, with 10 bases in between. The CDR3 nucleotides read TGTGCCAGCAATATGGGGCTTAGCAATCAGCCCCAGCATTTT. Its protein is CASNMGLSNQPQHF. The full variable domain, completed using reference TRBV2 and TRBJ1-5, is EPEVTQTPSHQVTQMGQEVILRCVPISNHLYFYWYRQILGQKVEFLVSFYNNEISEKSEIFDDQFSVERPDGSNFTLKIRSTKLEDSAMYFCASNMGLSNQPQHFGDGTRLSIL.

The chain combines TRBV9 with TRBJ1-2; 11 nucleotides agree with TRBD1. The germline V gene has CDR1 SGDLS and CDR2 YYNGEE. V shed 0 bases and J 8 bases; nucleotides not matched to a gene: 6. The CDR3 has 15 amino acids. The CDR3 sequence is CASSVATGQGGGYTF. The CDR3 coding sequence is TGTGCCAGCAGCGTAGCTACGGGACAGGGGGGAGGCTACACCTTC.

The chain has TRBV30 and TRBJ2-3; no definite D call. Germline values: CDR1 GTSNPN, CDR2 SVGIG (reference sequence). This CDR3 has 11 residues. With 2 bases removed from V and 5 bases from J, the gap between germline ends came to 5 bases. The CDR3 DNA reads as TGTGCCTGGAGTATCGGAGATACGCAGTATTTT. This gives the protein CAWSIGDTQYF. Based on the CDR3 plus reference TRBV30 and TRBJ2-3, the full variable domain is SQTIHQWPATLVQPVGSPLSLECTVEGTSNPNLYWYRQAAGRGLQLLFYSVGIGQISSEVPQNLSASRPQDRQFILSSKKLLLSDSGFYLCAWSIGDTQYFGPGTRLTVL.

The chain employs TRBV10-2 and TRBJ1-1; D is undetermined. Germline V gene lookup returns CDR1 WSHSY and CDR2 SAAADI. V lost 5 bases to trimming and J lost 1 base, with 17 bases between them. The CDR3 extends over 16 amino acids. The CDR3 nucleotides are TGCGCCAGCAGTCCAGGAAGGGTTGGGAGGAACACTGAAGCTTTCTTT. It codes for CASSPGRVGRNTEAFF.

For this clone: Germline and junction disagree at one end, which may indicate a read error. This chain uses TRBV7-2 with TRBJ1-6; 10 bases line up with TRBD1. The length of the CDR3 is 16 residues. CDR1 is SGHTA and CDR2 is FQGNSA in the germline V gene. Written as DNA, the CDR3 is TGTGCCAGCAACTTAGGGACAGGGGATTGGAATTCACCCCTCCACTTT. Amino acids: CASNLGTGDWNSPLHF.

The chain employs TRBV15 and TRBJ2-4, with D perhaps given as TRBD1 or TRBD2 (6 bases each). There are 14 residues in the CDR3. The germline V and J ends were trimmed by 5 bases and 5 bases, with 13 bases remaining between them. Per germline, CDR1 LNHNV and CDR2 YYDKDF (reference sequence). The CDR3 region has the DNA TGTGCCACCAGCGGAGGGGGTACGGAAAACATTCAGTACTTC. Protein sequence: CATSGGGTENIQYF.

The J gene is TRBJ2-7, the V gene TRBV29-1; D is ambiguous. The length of the CDR3 is 12 residues. The V end was cut by 1 base, the J end by 6 bases, with 10 bases between. Per the germline V gene, CDR1 is SQVTM and CDR2 is ANQGSEA. This chain's CDR3 is CSVEVGRREQYF. DNA for the CDR3: TGCAGCGTTGAAGTGGGCAGGCGCGAGCAGTACTTC.

The chain recombines TRBV9 with TRBJ2-3; 9 nucleotides line up with TRBD2. This CDR3 has 17 amino acids. Germline values: CDR1 SGDLS, CDR2 YYNGEE. With 0 bases clipped from V and 2 bases from J, the junction kept 7 bases outside the gene matches. CDR3: CASSVEPAGGPTDTQYF. The DNA of the CDR3 is TGTGCCAGCAGCGTAGAGCCAGCGGGGGGCCCCACAGATACGCAGTATTTT.

The V gene is TRBV6-1, the J gene TRBJ2-2; a possible D gene is TRBD2 (6 bases). Trimming stripped 4 bases from V and 7 bases from J, with 16 bases between. The length of the CDR3 is 15 residues. Germline-derived CDR1 and CDR2 are MNHNS and SASEGT. The CDR3 spells CASSGTPLAIGELFF. The CDR3 DNA is TGTGCCAGCAGTGGGACCCCTCTAGCGATCGGGGAGCTGTTTTTT.

The CDR3: CASSPTGKYTEAFF. CDR3 sequence (DNA): TGTGCCAGCAGTCCCACAGGGAAGTACACTGAAGCTTTCTTT. J is TRBJ1-1 and V is TRBV6-6, with D possibly TRBD1 on 6 matching bases. V was shortened by 5 bases and J by 3 bases, with 13 bases between the two germline ends. The CDR3 is 14 residues long. Germline lookup yields CDR1 MNHNY and CDR2 SVGAGI (reference sequence).

To note about this clone: One junction end disagrees with the germline gene, perhaps due to a read error. The gene calls are TRBV20-1 and TRBJ1-1; weak D call: TRBD1 (5 bases). Per germline, CDR1 DFQATT and CDR2 SNEGSKA (reference sequence). The CDR3 covers 11 residues. For the CDR3, the DNA is TGTGGGTCGGGGGGGGACACTGAAGCTTTCTTT. Protein sequence: CGSGGDTEAFF.

The chain combines TRBV5-6 with TRBJ1-2; 11 positions match TRBD1. The CDR3 extends over 14 amino acids. Germline lookup yields CDR1 SGHDT and CDR2 YYEEEE. J was trimmed by 6 bases and V by 4 bases; bases with no gene match: 5. The CDR3 protein is CASSPDRGRDGYTF. CDR3 nucleotides: TGTGCCAGCAGCCCGGACAGGGGGCGGGATGGCTACACCTTC.

The CDR3 loop reads CASSEPGNQPQHF. The CDR3 nucleotides are TGCGCCAGCAGTGAGCCGGGCAATCAGCCCCAGCATTTT. The chain is built from TRBV10-2 and TRBJ1-5; D unclear. The V and J ends lost 2 bases and 2 bases respectively, with 4 bases between them. The CDR3 covers 13 residues. Germline loops: CDR1 WSHSY, CDR2 SAAADI.

This clone was counted a few times. The CDR3 sequence is CASSFDRGNTIYF. CDR3 nucleotide sequence: TGTGCCAGTAGTTTTGACAGGGGAAACACCATATATTTT. The chain combines TRBV19 with TRBJ1-3, with D maybe TRBD1 (6 bases). V lost 5 bases, J lost 4 bases, and 9 bases lay in between. The length of the CDR3 is 13 residues. The germline CDR1 and CDR2 sequences are LNHDA and SQIVND (reference sequence).

This chain uses TRBV9 with TRBJ1-5, with TRBD1 matching over 12 bases. There are 16 residues in the CDR3. Germline values: CDR1 SGDLS, CDR2 YYNGEE. The trim removed 3 bases at V and 4 bases at J, leaving 5 bases unmatched. CDR3 coding DNA: TGTGCCAGCAGCGCGGGACAGGGGGCGCAGAATCAGCCCCAGCATTTT. It translates to CASSAGQGAQNQPQHF.

The chain joins TRBV5-4 to TRBJ1-1; 8 bases fit TRBD1. Germline CDR1 and CDR2: SGHNT and YYREEE (reference sequence). The V gene end was trimmed by 3 bases and the J gene end by 0 bases; junction bases not matched to a gene: 7. CDR3 length: 16 amino acids. CDR3 loop: CASSWGQARMNTEAFF. Here the CDR3 DNA reads TGTGCCAGCAGCTGGGGACAGGCACGCATGAACACTGAAGCTTTCTTT. The whole variable domain, remainder taken from reference TRBV5-4 and TRBJ1-1, is ETGVTQSPTHLIKTRGQQVTLRCSSQSGHNTVSWYQQALGQGPQFIFQYYREEENGRGNFPPRFSGLQFPNYSSELNVNALELDDSALYLCASSWGQARMNTEAFFGQGTRLTVV.

The V call is TRBV6-5, the J call TRBJ1-1, with 10 bases fitting TRBD1. Germline lookup yields CDR1 MNHEY and CDR2 SVGAGI. The J segment lost 3 bases and the V segment lost 5 bases, leaving 3 bases of the junction unmatched. The CDR3 length is 14 residues. CDR3 nucleotides: TGTGCCAGCAGTCGGGGACAGGGGTACACTGAAGCTTTCTTT. This sequence encodes CASSRGQGYTEAFF.

This chain uses TRBV2 with TRBJ1-1; 10 bases are shared with TRBD1. Germline assignment: CDR1 SNHLY and CDR2 FYNNEI. CDR3 size: 14 residues. After removal of 7 bases from V and 4 bases from J, the junction contained 6 bases not matched to a gene. The CDR3 sequence: CASTTGQGGTEAFF. CDR3 sequence (DNA): TGTGCCAGCACCACCGGACAGGGGGGCACTGAAGCTTTCTTT.

The V call is TRBV14, the J call TRBJ1-2; D is ambiguous. Between the trimmed V and J ends, which lost 5 bases and 4 bases, there was a span of 20 bases. Germline V gene data show CDR1 as SGHDN and CDR2 as FVKESK. The CDR3 contains 16 residues. The CDR3: CASSGDFTGRGYGYTF. The CDR3 DNA is TGTGCCAGCAGCGGTGATTTTACTGGGCGAGGCTATGGCTACACCTTC.

Regarding this clone: The junction differs from germline at one of its ends, possibly a read error. The chain carries TRBV6-1 and TRBJ2-3, with D possibly matching TRBD1 (6 bases). Per germline, CDR1 MNHNS and CDR2 SASEGT. This CDR3 is built from 14 residues. The CDR3 protein is CAGRLQGSTDTQYF. The CDR3 coding sequence is TGTGCCGGCAGATTACAGGGCTCCACAGATACGCAGTATTTT.

The gene calls are TRBV25-1 and TRBJ2-1, with 9 bases fitting TRBD2. The germline gives CDR1 MGHDK, CDR2 SYGVNS. This CDR3 spans 15 amino acids. V shed 4 bases, J shed 4 bases, and the junction held 5 bases outside the gene matches. The CDR3 DNA reads as TGTGCCAGCAGTGGGGCGGGGGGGCGATACAATGAGCAGTTCTTC. Its protein product is CASSGAGGRYNEQFF. Based on the CDR3 plus reference TRBV25-1 and TRBJ2-1, the full variable domain is EADIYQTPRYLVIGTGKKITLECSQTMGHDKMYWYQQDPGMELHLIHYSYGVNSTEKGDLSSESTVSRIRTEHFPLTLESARPSHTSQYLCASSGAGGRYNEQFFGPGTRLTVL.

V gene TRBV29-1 combines with J gene TRBJ2-5; D gene unclear. The CDR3 is 13 amino acids. CDR1 and CDR2 from the germline V gene are SQVTM and ANQGSEA. V was pared by 0 bases and J by 3 bases, with 8 bases between. The DNA for the CDR3 is TGCAGCGTTGAAGAGGGTAGAAAAGAGACCCAGTACTTC. Its protein product is CSVEEGRKETQYF.